Here is one T cell receptor beta chain with its context. TCRdb re-called the 5' RACE reads through MiXCR, storing one row per CDR3 protein. The top ten hold around an eighth of the sample, which has around 320,000 distinct CDR3 sequences, 25% to 30% seen once. This sample was included in a study of T-cell memory formation after mild COVID-19. There are 15 residues in the CDR3. The J segment lost 4 bases and the V segment lost 4 bases, leaving 7 bases of the junction unmatched. Germline V lookup: CDR1 SQVTM, CDR2 ANQGSEA. The sample was PBMCs or a T cell subset sorted from them (not recorded which). The J gene is TRBJ2-3, the V gene TRBV29-1; 11 positions agree with TRBD2. The clonotype originates from an adult woman who had mild COVID-19 (a few samples of this study predate the infection). Cell type and time point are not known. The chain's CDR3 is CSVGLVAGGADTQYF. The CDR3 nucleotides are TGCAGCGTTGGACTAGTAGCGGGGGGGGCAGATACGCAGTATTTT.